This TCR beta chain was sequenced in a study of blood T cell repertoires in COVID-19. Across the study: The samples span acute and convalescent COVID-19 from the United States, Italy and Spain.

This clone has a count of ten or more. Only in-frame clones appear in the TCRdb table, and some are missing; sequencing was by immunoSEQ multiplex PCR. This table holds 450,000 to 500,000 clones, 75% to 90% found once. Germline lookup yields CDR1 SNHLY and CDR2 FYNNEI. The CDR3 has 16 residues. Trimming left V 4 bases short and J 5 bases short, with 20 bases between. The sample consisted of peripheral blood. This sequence joins TRBV2 and TRBJ2-5, with D maybe TRBD2 (6 bases). This receptor was obtained from a human donor in a cohort sampled during active COVID-19. The CDR3 nucleotides read TGTGCCAGCAGTGGGGGAGTCGGGGACTGGGGCGAGACCCAGTACTTC. Protein: CASSGGVGDWGETQYF.